The clone carrying this T cell receptor (beta chain) was counted only a few times. Researchers took RNA transcripts and amplified the TCR beta CDR3 regions from them. The study used the HTBI primer set for a first-round RT-PCR of the TCR CDR3. TCRdb re-called the multiplex PCR reads through MiXCR, storing one row per CDR3 protein. Of around 760,000 distinct CDR3 sequences listed, over 35% are singletons. The sample originates from a study of T cells in Graves' hyperthyroidism and ophthalmopathy. Pregnant or lactating patients were excluded, as were those with uncontrolled infection or other autoimmune disease. This CDR3 contains 15 residues. Unmatched junction bases numbered 7, after V lost 5 bases and J lost 4 bases.

The receptor was isolated from a woman in her forties with Graves' hyperthyroidism. The sequenced sample was blood. The chain uses TRBV12-3 or TRBV12-4 and TRBJ2-5; 10 nucleotides line up with TRBD1. CDR3 in DNA: TGTGCCAGCAGTGGATCGGGACAGGGGAGAGAGACCCAGTACTTC. Amino acids: CASSGSGQGRETQYF.